The 14 T cell receptor beta chains presented below share a single source sample, sequenced in a study of glioma-infiltrating T cells. The iRepertoire nested amplicon-rescue multiplex PCR amplified TCR alpha and beta CDR3s from RNA. MiXCR, run by TCRdb on the multiplex PCR reads, gives a single entry per CDR3 protein. The sample holds under 200,000 distinct CDR3 sequences; under 55% are singletons and the top ten take around 4.9%. Source material: glioma tissue, nonneoplastic brain tissue, or PBMCs (not recorded which). The receptors derive from a human donor with low-grade glioma or glioblastoma, undergoing nonglioma brain surgery, or in good health (not recorded which).

With regard to this clonotype: It may be a read error: a sequence one base away is much more abundant. The chain combines TRBV7-2 with TRBJ2-7, with TRBD2 as a possible D gene (5 bases). Germline CDR1 reads SGHTA; CDR2 reads FQGNSA. This CDR3 has 12 amino acids. With 5 bases removed from V and 8 bases from J, the gap between germline ends came to 13 bases. CDR3 loop: CASSPTSDKQYF. CDR3 nucleotides: TGTGCCAGCAGCCCCACTAGTGACAAGCAGTACTTC.

In the case of this clonotype: A much larger clonotype is one base distant, so this may be a read error. This chain joins TRBV28 and TRBJ2-7; 10 bases fit TRBD2. CDR1 and CDR2 from the germline V gene are MDHEN and SYDVKM. J gave up 5 bases and V 8 bases, and 12 bases lay outside the gene matches. The CDR3 extends over 15 amino acids. CDR3 protein: CASVTSVAGGDEQYF. In nucleotides, the CDR3 is TGTGCCAGCGTCACTTCGGTAGCGGGAGGTGACGAGCAGTACTTC. The full variable domain, with the rest looked up from reference TRBV28 and TRBJ2-7, is DVKVTQSSRYLVKRTGEKVFLECVQDMDHENMFWYRQDPGLGLRLIYFSYDVKMKEKGDIPEGYSVSREKKERFSLILESASTNQTSMYLCASVTSVAGGDEQYFGPGTRLTVT.

Notes on this clonotype: A much larger clone differs by one base, so this may be a read error. The gene calls are TRBV7-9 and TRBJ1-1; D is ambiguous. Trimming removed 5 bases at V and 4 bases at J, with 14 bases between. The germline gives CDR1 SEHNR, CDR2 FQNEAQ (reference sequence). The CDR3 sequence is 14 residues long. This CDR3 is CASSLRTDSTEAFF. The CDR3 DNA reads TGTGCCAGCAGCCTCAGGACCGATAGCACTGAAGCTTTCTTT.

As to this clonotype: A much larger clone is a single base away; this may be a read error. The rearrangement joins TRBV28 to TRBJ1-4; possibly TRBD1 for D (6 bases). CDR1 and CDR2 from the germline V gene are MDHEN and SYDVKM. V was cut by 6 bases and J by 7 bases, with 21 bases left in between. The CDR3 runs 16 residues. The CDR3 protein is CASRPNDRWWGEKLFF. The CDR3 region has the DNA TGTGCCAGCAGACCCAATGACAGGTGGTGGGGTGAAAAACTGTTTTTT.

In its sample, this clonotype was seen many times. The V and J genes are TRBV2 and TRBJ2-7, with 10 bases identical to TRBD1. The CDR3 consists of 13 residues. Germline V gives CDR1 SNHLY, CDR2 FYNNEI. Losses at the gene ends were 5 bases for V and 7 bases for J; bases not matched to a gene: 5. CDR3 loop: CASSQDRGREQYF. In DNA form, the CDR3 reads TGTGCCAGCAGTCAAGACAGGGGGCGAGAGCAGTACTTC.

In its sample, this clonotype was seen many times. This chain uses TRBV7-9 with TRBJ1-3; tentative D call: TRBD1 (6 bases). The CDR3 extends over 14 amino acids. The V gene lost 5 bases and the J gene lost 1 base, with 9 bases spanning the gap. Germline CDR1 SEHNR, CDR2 FQNEAQ (reference sequence). For the CDR3, the DNA is TGTGCCAGCAGCCCCGGACAGTCTGGAAACACCATATATTTT. Its translation is CASSPGQSGNTIYF.

V gene TRBV19 combines with J gene TRBJ1-5, with D possibly being TRBD1 (5 bases). Trimming stripped 7 bases from V and 3 bases from J, with 13 bases between. Germline CDR1 reads LNHDA; CDR2 reads SQIVND (reference sequence). The CDR3 consists of 14 residues. The CDR3 DNA sequence: TGTGCCAGTATGGGGCCAGCTTTCAATCAGCCCCAGCATTTT. Translation: CASMGPAFNQPQHF.

This clonotype has a count of ten or more. The chain carries TRBV20-1 and TRBJ2-3; D might be TRBD1 (5 bases). The CDR3 covers 15 residues. Germline V gene lookup returns CDR1 DFQATT and CDR2 SNEGSKA (reference sequence). V was cut by 6 bases and J by 0 bases, with 16 bases left in between. This CDR3 is CSADDSRDSTDTQYF. The CDR3 DNA sequence: TGCAGTGCGGATGACAGCCGCGATAGCACAGATACGCAGTATTTT.

As regards this clonotype: Without the conserved terminal phenylalanine or tryptophan, this CDR3 likely stems from a read error. V usage is TRBV29-1 and J usage is TRBJ2-1, with D possibly matching TRBD2 (5 bases). The J call may be mistaken, given a closer DNA end match to TRBJ2-7. CDR3 length equals 14 residues. The germline V gene has CDR1 SQVTM and CDR2 ANQGSEA. CDR3 loop: CSVGRLGSSYEQYL. The CDR3 DNA follows: TGCAGCGTTGGGCGTTTGGGGAGTTCCTACGAGCAGTACCTC.

A note on this clonotype: This could be a read error, since a much larger clone is one nucleotide away. V usage is TRBV24-1 and J usage is TRBJ1-5, with D perhaps TRBD1 (5 bases). The CDR3 runs 14 residues. CDR1 and CDR2 from the germline V gene are KGHDR and SFDVKD. DNA of the CDR3: TGTGCCACCAGCAGTCGCAGGGACCCCGCTCCCCAGAATTTT. It translates to CATSSRRDPAPQNF.

This clonotype was seen a handful of times. This sequence may be a read error, since a much larger clone differs from it by one base. The chain has TRBV28 and TRBJ1-6; no reliable D call. This CDR3 spans 12 amino acids. Germline CDR1 is MDHEN and CDR2 is SYDVKM. V was trimmed by 4 bases and J by 9 bases, leaving 7 bases between them. The CDR3 nucleotides are TGTGCCAGCAGTTCGTGGGGTTCACCCCTCCACTTT. Translating it yields CASSSWGSPLHF.

This clonotype was counted ten times or more. This chain uses TRBV28 with TRBJ2-3; D unresolved. Per germline, CDR1 MDHEN and CDR2 SYDVKM. The CDR3 totals 15 residues. V lost 3 bases and J lost 0, with 10 bases in between. CDR3 amino acids: CASSFGSTSTDTQYF. The CDR3 DNA is TGTGCCAGCAGTTTTGGCAGTACTAGCACAGATACGCAGTATTTT.

This clonotype was seen repeatedly, ten times or more. The V call is TRBV15, the J call TRBJ2-5, with D perhaps being TRBD1 or TRBD2 (5 bases each). Germline V gene lookup returns CDR1 LNHNV and CDR2 YYDKDF (reference sequence). Trimming removed 5 bases from V and 2 bases from J, with 24 bases in between. The CDR3 is 18 amino acids. CDR3 nucleotide sequence: TGTGCCACCAGCGCCCCCGGGGCAGCCGCAGCCGCTCAAGAGACCCAGTACTTC. Residues: CATSAPGAAAAAQETQYF.

On this clonotype: A much larger clone differs by one base, so this may be a read error. The chain uses TRBV4-1 and TRBJ1-1; TRBD1 might be the D (5 bases). This CDR3 is 12 amino acids long. Germline CDR1 and CDR2: MGHRA and YSYEKL. CDR3 DNA sequence: TGCGCCAGCGGCCAAGGGGCCGGAGAAGCTTTCTTT. Protein: CASGQGAGEAFF.